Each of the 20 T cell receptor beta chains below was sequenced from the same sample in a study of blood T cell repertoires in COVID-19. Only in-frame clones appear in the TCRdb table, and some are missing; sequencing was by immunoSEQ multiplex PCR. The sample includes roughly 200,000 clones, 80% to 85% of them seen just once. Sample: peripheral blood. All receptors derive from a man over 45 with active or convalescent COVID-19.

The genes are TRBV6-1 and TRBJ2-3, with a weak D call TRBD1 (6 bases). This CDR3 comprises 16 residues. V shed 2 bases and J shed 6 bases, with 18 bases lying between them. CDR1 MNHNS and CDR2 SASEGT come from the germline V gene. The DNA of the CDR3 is TGTGCCAGCAGTGAATCGGCCCGACAGGTCACGGATACGCAGTATTTT. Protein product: CASSESARQVTDTQYF.

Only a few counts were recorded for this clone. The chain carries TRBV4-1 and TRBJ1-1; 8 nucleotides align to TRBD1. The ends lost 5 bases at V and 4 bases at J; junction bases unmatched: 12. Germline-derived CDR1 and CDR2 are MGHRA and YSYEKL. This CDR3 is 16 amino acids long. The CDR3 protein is CASSAPRTGLGTEAFF. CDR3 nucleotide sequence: TGCGCCAGCAGCGCACCCAGGACAGGGTTGGGCACTGAAGCTTTCTTT.

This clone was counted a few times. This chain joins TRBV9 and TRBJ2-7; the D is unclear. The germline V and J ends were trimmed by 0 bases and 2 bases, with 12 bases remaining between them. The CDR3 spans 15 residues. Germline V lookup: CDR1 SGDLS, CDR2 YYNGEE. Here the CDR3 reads CASSVEPGTPYEQYF. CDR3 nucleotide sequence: TGTGCCAGCAGCGTAGAACCGGGTACTCCCTACGAGCAGTACTTC.

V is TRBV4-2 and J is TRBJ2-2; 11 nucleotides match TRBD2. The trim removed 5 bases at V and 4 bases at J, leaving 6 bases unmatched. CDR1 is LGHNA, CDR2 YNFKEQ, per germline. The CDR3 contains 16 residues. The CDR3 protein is CASSLAGGLGTGELFF. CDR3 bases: TGTGCCAGCAGCTTAGCGGGGGGGCTAGGCACCGGGGAGCTGTTTTTT.

CDR3 sequence (DNA): TGTGCCAGCACCTTACCCGGGAACACTGAAGCTTTCTTT. It is translated as CASTLPGNTEAFF. The chain recombines TRBV5-6 with TRBJ1-1; D is undetermined. Germline-derived CDR1 and CDR2 are SGHDT and YYEEEE. Between the trimmed V and J ends, which lost 6 bases and 1 base, there was a span of 10 bases. The CDR3 contains 13 residues.

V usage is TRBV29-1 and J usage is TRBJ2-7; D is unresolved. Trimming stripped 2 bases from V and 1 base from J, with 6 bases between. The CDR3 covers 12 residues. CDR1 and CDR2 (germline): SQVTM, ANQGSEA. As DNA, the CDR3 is TGCAGCGTTGAAACTGGTTCCTACGAGCAGTACTTC. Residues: CSVETGSYEQYF.

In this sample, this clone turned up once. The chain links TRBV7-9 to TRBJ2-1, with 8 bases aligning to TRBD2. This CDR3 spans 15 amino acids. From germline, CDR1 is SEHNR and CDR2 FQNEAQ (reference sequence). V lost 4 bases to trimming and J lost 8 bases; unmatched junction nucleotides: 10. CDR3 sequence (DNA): TGTGCCAGCAGCTCCTTCCGGGGGGGCAACGATGAGCAGTTCTTC. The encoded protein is CASSSFRGGNDEQFF. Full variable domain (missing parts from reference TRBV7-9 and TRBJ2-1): DTGVSQNPRHKITKRGQNVTFRCDPISEHNRLYWYRQTLGQGPEFLTYFQNEAQLEKSRLLSDRFSAERPKGSFSTLEIQRTEQGDSAMYLCASSSFRGGNDEQFFGPGTRLTVL.

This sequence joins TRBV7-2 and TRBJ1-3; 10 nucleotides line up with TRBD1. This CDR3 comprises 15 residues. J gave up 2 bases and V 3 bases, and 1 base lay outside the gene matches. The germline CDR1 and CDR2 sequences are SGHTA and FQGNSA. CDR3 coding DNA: TGTGCCAGCAGCTTCGGGACAGGGGCTGGAAACACCATATATTTT. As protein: CASSFGTGAGNTIYF.

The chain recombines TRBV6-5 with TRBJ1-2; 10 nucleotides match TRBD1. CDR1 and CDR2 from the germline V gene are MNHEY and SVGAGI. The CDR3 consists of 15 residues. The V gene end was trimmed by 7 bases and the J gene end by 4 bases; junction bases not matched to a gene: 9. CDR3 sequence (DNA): TGTGCCAGCACTAAAATCCGGGACAGGGGCTATGGCTACACCTTC. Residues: CASTKIRDRGYGYTF.

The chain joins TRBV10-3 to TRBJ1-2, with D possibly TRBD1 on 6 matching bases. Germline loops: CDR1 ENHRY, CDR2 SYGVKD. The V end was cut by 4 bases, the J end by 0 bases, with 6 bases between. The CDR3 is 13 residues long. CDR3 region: CAISGTANYGYTF. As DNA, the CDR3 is TGTGCCATCAGTGGGACAGCTAACTATGGCTACACCTTC.

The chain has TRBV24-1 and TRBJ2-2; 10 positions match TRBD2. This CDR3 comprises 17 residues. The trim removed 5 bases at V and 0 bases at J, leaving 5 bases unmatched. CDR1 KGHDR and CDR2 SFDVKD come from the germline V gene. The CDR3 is CATSGSSGGPNTGELFF. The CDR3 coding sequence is TGTGCCACCAGTGGTTCTAGCGGGGGACCGAACACCGGGGAGCTGTTTTTT.

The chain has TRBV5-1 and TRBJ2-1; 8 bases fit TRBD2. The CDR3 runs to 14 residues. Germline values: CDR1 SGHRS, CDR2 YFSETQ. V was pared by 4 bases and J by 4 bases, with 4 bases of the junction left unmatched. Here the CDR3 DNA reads TGCGCCAGCAGCGCTAGCGGGTCGTACAATGAGCAGTTCTTC. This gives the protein CASSASGSYNEQFF. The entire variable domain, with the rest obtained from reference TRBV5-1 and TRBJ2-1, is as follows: KAGVTQTPRYLIKTRGQQVTLSCSPISGHRSVSWYQQTPGQGLQFLFEYFSETQRNKGNFPGRFSGRQFSNSRSEMNVSTLELGDSALYLCASSASGSYNEQFFGPGTRLTVL.

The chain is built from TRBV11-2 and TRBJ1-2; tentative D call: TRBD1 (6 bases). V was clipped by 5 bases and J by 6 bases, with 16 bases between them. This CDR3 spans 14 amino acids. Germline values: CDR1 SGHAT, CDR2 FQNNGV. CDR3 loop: CASSPRTGKDGYTF. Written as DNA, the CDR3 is TGTGCCAGCAGCCCCAGAACAGGGAAAGATGGCTACACCTTC.

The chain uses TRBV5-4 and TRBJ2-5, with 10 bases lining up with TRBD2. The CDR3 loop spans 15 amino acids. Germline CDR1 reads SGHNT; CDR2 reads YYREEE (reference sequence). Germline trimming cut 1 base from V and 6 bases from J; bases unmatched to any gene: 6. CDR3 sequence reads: CASSLLSSGGQTQYF. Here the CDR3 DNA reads TGTGCCAGCAGCTTGCTCTCTAGCGGGGGACAGACCCAGTACTTC.

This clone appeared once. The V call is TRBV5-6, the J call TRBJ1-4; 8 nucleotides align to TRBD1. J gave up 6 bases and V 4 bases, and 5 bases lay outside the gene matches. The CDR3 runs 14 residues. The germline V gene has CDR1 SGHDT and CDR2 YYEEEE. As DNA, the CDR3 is TGTGCCAGCAGCCTGGAGGACAGGGATGAAAAACTGTTTTTT. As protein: CASSLEDRDEKLFF.

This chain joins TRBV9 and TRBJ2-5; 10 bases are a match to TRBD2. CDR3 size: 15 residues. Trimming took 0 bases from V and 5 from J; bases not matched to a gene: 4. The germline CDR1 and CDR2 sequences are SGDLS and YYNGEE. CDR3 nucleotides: TGTGCCAGCAGCGTAGGGCTAGCGGGGGCCGAGACCCAGTACTTC. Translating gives CASSVGLAGAETQYF.

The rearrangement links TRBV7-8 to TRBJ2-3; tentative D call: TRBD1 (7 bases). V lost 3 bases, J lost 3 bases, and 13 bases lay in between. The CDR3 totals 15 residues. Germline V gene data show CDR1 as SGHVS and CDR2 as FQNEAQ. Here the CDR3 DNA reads TGTGCCAGCAGCTTCGCGGGACAGATTACAGATACGCAGTATTTT. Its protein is CASSFAGQITDTQYF.

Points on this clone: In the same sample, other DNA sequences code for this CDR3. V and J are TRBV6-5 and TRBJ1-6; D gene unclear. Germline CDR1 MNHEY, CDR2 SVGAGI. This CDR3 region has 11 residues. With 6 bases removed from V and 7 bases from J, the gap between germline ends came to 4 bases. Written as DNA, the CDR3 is TGTGCCAGCAGGCAGAATTCACCCCTCCACTTT. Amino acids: CASRQNSPLHF.

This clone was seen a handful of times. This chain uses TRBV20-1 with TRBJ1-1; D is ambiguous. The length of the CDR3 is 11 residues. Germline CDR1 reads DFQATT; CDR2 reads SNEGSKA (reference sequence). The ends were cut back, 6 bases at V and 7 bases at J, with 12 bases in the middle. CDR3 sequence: CSAPDRFEAFF. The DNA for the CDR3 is TGCAGTGCCCCCGATAGATTTGAAGCTTTCTTT.

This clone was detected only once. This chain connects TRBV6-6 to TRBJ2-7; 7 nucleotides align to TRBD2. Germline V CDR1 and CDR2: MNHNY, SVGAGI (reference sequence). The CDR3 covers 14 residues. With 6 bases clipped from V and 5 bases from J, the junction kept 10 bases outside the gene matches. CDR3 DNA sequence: TGTGCCAGCAGCCAGGGAGGGACCCGCGACGAGCAGTACTTC. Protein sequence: CASSQGGTRDEQYF.